These 25 T cell receptor beta chains share one sample of origin, sequenced in a study of glioma-infiltrating T cells after dendritic cell vaccination. Clones were read by immunoSEQ multiplex PCR, and TCRdb kept only the in-frame ones, dropping some. In the table there are almost 90,000 clones, roughly 80% of which are singletons. Time point specified: after dendritic cell vaccination, including at tumor progression/relapse. The sequencing here drew on blood, taken after dendritic cell vaccination. These receptor sequences come from a human donor with glioblastoma.

This chain connects TRBV11-1 to TRBJ1-1; no definite D call. There are 14 residues in the CDR3. V gave up 3 bases and J gave up 3 bases, with 11 bases separating them. Germline V gives CDR1 SGHAT, CDR2 FQDESV (reference sequence). This chain's CDR3 is CASSFGIGDTEAFF. The DNA of the CDR3 is TGTGCCAGCAGCTTCGGGATCGGAGACACTGAAGCTTTCTTT.

This chain joins TRBV7-9 and TRBJ2-5, with TRBD2 identical over 7 bases. Germline loops: CDR1 SEHNR, CDR2 FQNEAQ (reference sequence). The CDR3 extends over 16 amino acids. V trimming: 1 base; J trimming: 2 bases; junction bases outside the gene matches: 7. The CDR3 protein is CASSLGAGVKQETQYF. The CDR3 DNA follows: TGTGCCAGCAGCTTAGGTGCGGGGGTTAAACAAGAGACCCAGTACTTC.

This sequence joins TRBV19 and TRBJ1-5, with D maybe TRBD1 (6 bases). This CDR3 has 14 amino acids. CDR1 is LNHDA and CDR2 is SQIVND in the germline V gene (reference sequence). With 3 bases removed from V and 5 bases from J, the gap between germline ends came to 11 bases. Written as DNA, the CDR3 is TGTGCCAGTAGTATGCAGGGGCCCCATCAGCCCCAGCATTTT. Translated: CASSMQGPHQPQHF. The full variable domain, completed using reference TRBV19 and TRBJ1-5, is DGGITQSPKYLFRKEGQNVTLSCEQNLNHDAMYWYRQDPGQGLRLIYYSQIVNDFQKGDIAEGYSVSREKKESFPLTVTSAQKNPTAFYLCASSMQGPHQPQHFGDGTRLSIL.

This chain links TRBV5-6 with TRBJ1-4; D possibly corresponds to TRBD1 (6 bases). Per germline, CDR1 SGHDT and CDR2 YYEEEE. The CDR3 has 15 residues. V lost 4 bases, J lost 7 bases, and 17 bases lay in between. For the CDR3, the DNA is TGTGCCAGCAGCGCAAGGGGGACCGCGGGTGAAAAACTGTTTTTT. Amino acid sequence: CASSARGTAGEKLFF. The variable domain in full, with the rest retrieved from reference TRBV5-6 and TRBJ1-4, is DAGVTQSPTHLIKTRGQQVTLRCSPKSGHDTVSWYQQALGQGPQFIFQYYEEEERQRGNFPDRFSGHQFPNYSSELNVNALLLGDSALYLCASSARGTAGEKLFFGSGTQLSVL.

The chain employs TRBV30 and TRBJ2-2; D is unclear. Deletions cut 2 bases from V and 0 bases from J, with 7 bases between. Germline values: CDR1 GTSNPN, CDR2 SVGIG (reference sequence). The CDR3 is made up of 14 amino acids. This chain's CDR3 is CAWSIEANTGELFF. DNA for the CDR3: TGTGCCTGGAGTATAGAGGCGAACACCGGGGAGCTGTTTTTT.

This chain uses TRBV5-1 with TRBJ2-1; 7 positions match TRBD1. The germline V gene has CDR1 SGHRS and CDR2 YFSETQ. The CDR3 sequence is 16 residues long. Trimming cost V 5 bases and J 7 bases; bases outside gene matches: 15. CDR3 region: CASSTRDREMRNEQFF. DNA of the CDR3: TGCGCCAGCAGTACTAGAGACAGGGAAATGCGTAATGAGCAGTTCTTC.

The J gene is TRBJ2-5, the V gene TRBV5-1, with 9 bases aligning to TRBD1. Germline V gives CDR1 SGHRS, CDR2 YFSETQ. The CDR3 loop spans 16 amino acids. The junction had 12 bases not matched to a gene; V was cut back by 4 bases and J by 5 bases. CDR3 amino acids: CASSREGTDRGETQYF. The CDR3 region has the DNA TGCGCCAGCAGCAGGGAGGGGACCGACAGGGGGGAGACCCAGTACTTC.

The chain recombines TRBV6-1 with TRBJ1-3, with 10 bases that match TRBD1. Unmatched junction bases numbered 6, after V lost 8 bases and J lost 2 bases. CDR1 MNHNS and CDR2 SASEGT come from the germline V gene. This CDR3 is built from 15 residues. The CDR3 DNA reads as TGTGCCAGCGGCTTCGGACAGGGGGCTGGAAACACCATATATTTT. It codes for CASGFGQGAGNTIYF.

This clone was recorded once. This chain joins TRBV7-6 and TRBJ1-1; perhaps TRBD1 as D (6 bases). CDR3 length: 14 residues. V lost 3 bases, J lost 3 bases, and 11 bases lay in between. Germline V lookup: CDR1 SGHVS, CDR2 FNYEAQ. CDR3 DNA sequence: TGTGCCAGCAGCTTCGGGGGGCTGGACACTGAAGCTTTCTTT. Its protein is CASSFGGLDTEAFF. Full variable domain (remainder filled in from reference TRBV7-6 and TRBJ1-1): GAGVSQSPRYKVTKRGQDVALRCDPISGHVSLYWYRQALGQGPEFLTYFNYEAQQDKSGLPNDRFSAERPEGSISTLTIQRTEQRDSAMYRCASSFGGLDTEAFFGQGTRLTVV.

The chain links TRBV11-2 to TRBJ2-1, with no clear D. The CDR3 length is 12 residues. Germline V gives CDR1 SGHAT, CDR2 FQNNGV. V was clipped by 8 bases and J by 3 bases, with 8 bases between them. In DNA, the CDR3 is TGTGCCAGCCGACACCGCTACAATGAGCAGTTCTTC. Encoded protein: CASRHRYNEQFF.

The J gene is TRBJ1-1, the V gene TRBV5-1; maybe TRBD1 (6 bases). Between the trimmed V and J ends, which lost 6 bases and 5 bases, there was a span of 17 bases. The CDR3 sequence is 14 residues long. Germline V gene sequence: CDR1 SGHRS, CDR2 YFSETQ. The CDR3 DNA reads TGCGCCAGCAAGAACGGACAGCAGGATACTGAAGCTTTCTTT. It yields the protein CASKNGQQDTEAFF.

The V call is TRBV27, the J call TRBJ1-2, with D possibly TRBD1 on 6 matching bases. The germline CDR1 and CDR2 sequences are MNHEY and SMNVEV (reference sequence). The germline V and J ends were trimmed by 5 bases and 7 bases, with 20 bases remaining between them. The length of the CDR3 is 15 residues. The CDR3 reads CASSLGGATRPGYTF. The CDR3 bases are TGTGCCAGCAGTCTAGGGGGGGCTACGCGACCTGGCTACACCTTC.

Note on this clone: The same CDR3 can be traced to other DNA sequences in this sample. The CDR3 region has the DNA TGTGCCAGCAGTTATTCTGGGACAAACACTGAAGCTTTCTTT. It codes for CASSYSGTNTEAFF. V and J are TRBV6-5 and TRBJ1-1; tentatively, D is TRBD1 (6 bases). From germline, CDR1 is MNHEY and CDR2 SVGAGI. CDR3 size: 14 residues. The V gene lost 3 bases and the J gene lost 2 bases, with 10 bases spanning the gap.

This chain links TRBV25-1 with TRBJ1-2; 10 bases fit TRBD1. Trimming at V came to 3 bases and at J to 3 bases, leaving 4 bases not matched to a gene. The germline V gene has CDR1 MGHDK and CDR2 SYGVNS. The length of the CDR3 is 15 residues. The CDR3, as DNA: TGTGCCAGCAGTGACTCGACAGGGGGCGACTATGGCTACACCTTC. It translates to CASSDSTGGDYGYTF.

The CDR3: CASSSPAGLNTDTQYF. As DNA, the CDR3 is TGTGCCAGCAGCTCACCCGCGGGACTTAACACAGATACGCAGTATTTT. The chain combines TRBV7-9 with TRBJ2-3, with a possible D match to TRBD2 (6 bases). Germline CDR1 is SEHNR and CDR2 is FQNEAQ (reference sequence). CDR3 size: 16 residues. Trimming removed 4 bases at V and 2 bases at J, with 16 bases between.

V gene TRBV2 combines with J gene TRBJ2-3; 10 nucleotides line up with TRBD1. CDR3 length: 15 residues. Germline CDR1 SNHLY, CDR2 FYNNEI. The V gene end was trimmed by 5 bases and the J gene end by 1 base; junction bases not matched to a gene: 3. CDR3 DNA sequence: TGTGCCAGCAGTCAAGGGACAGGGGGCACAGATACGCAGTATTTT. Encoded protein: CASSQGTGGTDTQYF.

V usage is TRBV11-2 and J usage is TRBJ1-6; 8 bases agree with TRBD1. CDR3 size: 17 residues. Germline values: CDR1 SGHAT, CDR2 FQNNGV. The J segment lost 7 bases and the V segment lost 1 base, leaving 9 bases of the junction unmatched. CDR3 protein: CASSLGPLGTGNSPLHF. The CDR3 nucleotides read TGTGCCAGCAGCTTAGGTCCCCTCGGGACAGGAAATTCACCCCTCCACTTT. Based on the CDR3 plus reference TRBV11-2 and TRBJ1-6, the full variable domain is EAGVAQSPRYKIIEKRQSVAFWCNPISGHATLYWYQQILGQGPKLLIQFQNNGVVDDSQLPKDRFSAERLKGVDSTLKIQPAKLEDSAVYLCASSLGPLGTGNSPLHFGNGTRLTVT.

V is TRBV5-1 and J is TRBJ2-7; TRBD2 matches 11 bases. CDR3 length: 15 residues. Germline CDR1 SGHRS, CDR2 YFSETQ. V was clipped by 0 bases and J by 3 bases; unmatched bases: 2. CDR3 coding DNA: TGCGCCAGCAGCTTGGGGCTAGCGGGGGGCTACGAGCAGTACTTC. Its translation: CASSLGLAGGYEQYF.

V and J are TRBV29-1 and TRBJ1-1, with no clear D. Per the germline V gene, CDR1 is SQVTM and CDR2 is ANQGSEA. The V gene lost 6 bases and the J gene lost 3 bases, with 14 bases spanning the gap. The CDR3 contains 13 residues. The CDR3 DNA follows: TGCAGCGTATCGGACGGCGGGGACACTGAAGCTTTCTTT. This gives the protein CSVSDGGDTEAFF. The whole variable domain, remainder taken from reference TRBV29-1 and TRBJ1-1, is SAVISQKPSRDICQRGTSLTIQCQVDSQVTMMFWYRQQPGQSLTLIATANQGSEATYESGFVIDKFPISRPNLTFSTLTVSNMSPEDSSIYLCSVSDGGDTEAFFGQGTRLTVV.

The CDR3 DNA sequence: TGCGCCAGCAGCTTGGTGAGCACTGAAGCTTTCTTT. The encoded protein is CASSLVSTEAFF. J is TRBJ1-1 and V is TRBV5-1; D ambiguous. Germline V CDR1 and CDR2: SGHRS, YFSETQ. The V end lost 0 bases, the J end lost 4 bases, and 4 bases lay between the germline ends. The CDR3 runs to 12 residues. Full variable domain (outside the CDR3, taken from reference TRBV5-1 and TRBJ1-1): KAGVTQTPRYLIKTRGQQVTLSCSPISGHRSVSWYQQTPGQGLQFLFEYFSETQRNKGNFPGRFSGRQFSNSRSEMNVSTLELGDSALYLCASSLVSTEAFFGQGTRLTVV.

The chain couples TRBV15 to TRBJ2-5, with TRBD2 matching over 11 bases. V lost 1 base, J lost 0 bases, and 1 base stayed unmatched. The germline V gene has CDR1 LNHNV and CDR2 YYDKDF (reference sequence). The CDR3 has 16 residues. CDR3 coding DNA: TGTGCCACCAGCAGAGCTAGCGGGGGGAACCAAGAGACCCAGTACTTC. This sequence encodes CATSRASGGNQETQYF.

J is TRBJ1-3 and V is TRBV19, with TRBD1 matching 9 bases. CDR1 and CDR2 from the germline V gene are LNHDA and SQIVND (reference sequence). The CDR3 sequence is 15 residues long. The V gene end was trimmed by 8 bases and the J gene end by 1 base; junction bases not matched to a gene: 6. Here the CDR3 DNA reads TGTGCCAGTGTAAGAGGGACAGGGTCTGGAAACACCATATATTTT. Translation gives CASVRGTGSGNTIYF.

V usage is TRBV9 and J usage is TRBJ2-7, with a tentative D call TRBD1 (5 bases). CDR1 and CDR2 from the germline V gene are SGDLS and YYNGEE. The CDR3 is 15 residues long. The V and J ends lost 0 bases and 0 bases respectively, with 10 bases between them. The CDR3 DNA is TGTGCCAGCAGCGTAGATGGGGCAAGCTCCTACGAGCAGTACTTC. Its protein product is CASSVDGASSYEQYF.

In its sample, this clone was seen a few times. Other DNA sequences in the same sample also yield this CDR3. V is TRBV2 and J is TRBJ2-7; TRBD1 agrees at 12 bases. The germline V gene has CDR1 SNHLY and CDR2 FYNNEI. Trimming took 6 bases from V and 7 from J; bases not matched to a gene: 1. The CDR3 length is 12 residues. The CDR3 is CASRGQGAEQYF. Here the CDR3 DNA reads TGTGCCAGCAGGGGACAGGGGGCAGAGCAGTACTTC.

V usage is TRBV5-1 and J usage is TRBJ1-1; 7 bases fit TRBD1. Germline values: CDR1 SGHRS, CDR2 YFSETQ. The trim removed 4 bases at V and 1 base at J, leaving 10 bases unmatched. The CDR3 runs 16 residues. The CDR3 DNA reads as TGCGCCAGCAGCAGTTTAAGACAGGGTGGGAACACTGAAGCTTTCTTT. Translating gives CASSSLRQGGNTEAFF.